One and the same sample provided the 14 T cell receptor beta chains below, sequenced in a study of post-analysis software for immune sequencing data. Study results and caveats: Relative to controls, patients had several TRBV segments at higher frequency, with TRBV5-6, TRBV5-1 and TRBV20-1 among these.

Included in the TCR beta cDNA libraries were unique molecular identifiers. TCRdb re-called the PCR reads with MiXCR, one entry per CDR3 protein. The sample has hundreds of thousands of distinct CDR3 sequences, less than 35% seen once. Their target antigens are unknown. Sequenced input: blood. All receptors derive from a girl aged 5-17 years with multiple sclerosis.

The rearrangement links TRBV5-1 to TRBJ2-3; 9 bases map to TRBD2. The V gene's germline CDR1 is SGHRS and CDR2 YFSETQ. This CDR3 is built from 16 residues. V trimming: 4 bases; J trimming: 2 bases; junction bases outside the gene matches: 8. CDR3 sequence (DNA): TGCGCCAGCAGCCTAAGACTAGCGGCCAACACAGATACGCAGTATTTT. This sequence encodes CASSLRLAANTDTQYF.

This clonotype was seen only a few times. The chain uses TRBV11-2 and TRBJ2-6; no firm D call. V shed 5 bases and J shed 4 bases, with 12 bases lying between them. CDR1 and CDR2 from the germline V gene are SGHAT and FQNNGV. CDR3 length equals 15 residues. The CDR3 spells CASSRTTSGANVLTF. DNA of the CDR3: TGTGCCAGCAGCCGGACCACCTCGGGGGCCAACGTCCTGACTTTC.

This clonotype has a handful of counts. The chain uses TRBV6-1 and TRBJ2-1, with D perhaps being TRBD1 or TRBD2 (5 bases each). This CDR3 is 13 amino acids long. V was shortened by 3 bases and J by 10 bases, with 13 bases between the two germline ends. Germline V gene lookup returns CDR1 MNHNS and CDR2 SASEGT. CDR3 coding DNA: TGTGCCAGCAGTGAGGAGGAATACAGGGAGCAGTTCTTC. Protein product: CASSEEEYREQFF.

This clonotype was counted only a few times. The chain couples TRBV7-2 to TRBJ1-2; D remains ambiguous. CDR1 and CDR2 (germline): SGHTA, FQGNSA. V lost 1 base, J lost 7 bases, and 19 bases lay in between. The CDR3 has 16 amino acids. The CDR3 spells CASSLGVWAGPGGYTF. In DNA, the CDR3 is TGTGCCAGCAGCTTAGGTGTGTGGGCCGGGCCCGGTGGCTACACCTTC.

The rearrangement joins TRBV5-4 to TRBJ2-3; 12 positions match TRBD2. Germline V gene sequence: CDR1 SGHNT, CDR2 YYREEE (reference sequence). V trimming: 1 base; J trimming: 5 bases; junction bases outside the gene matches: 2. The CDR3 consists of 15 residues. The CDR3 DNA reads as TGTGCCAGCAGCTTGCTAGCGGGGGGGCAAGATACGCAGTATTTT. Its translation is CASSLLAGGQDTQYF.

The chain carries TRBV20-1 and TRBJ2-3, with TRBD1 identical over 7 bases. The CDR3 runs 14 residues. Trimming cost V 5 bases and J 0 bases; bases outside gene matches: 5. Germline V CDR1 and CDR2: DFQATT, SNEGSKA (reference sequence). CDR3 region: CSASGTASTDTQYF. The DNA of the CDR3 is TGCAGTGCTTCCGGGACAGCAAGCACAGATACGCAGTATTTT.

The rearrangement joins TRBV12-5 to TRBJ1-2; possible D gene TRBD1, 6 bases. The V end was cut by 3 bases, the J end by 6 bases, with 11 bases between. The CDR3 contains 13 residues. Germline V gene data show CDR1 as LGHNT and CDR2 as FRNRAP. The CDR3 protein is CASGFYGGHGYTF. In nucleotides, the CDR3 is TGTGCTAGTGGTTTTTATGGGGGCCATGGCTACACCTTC.

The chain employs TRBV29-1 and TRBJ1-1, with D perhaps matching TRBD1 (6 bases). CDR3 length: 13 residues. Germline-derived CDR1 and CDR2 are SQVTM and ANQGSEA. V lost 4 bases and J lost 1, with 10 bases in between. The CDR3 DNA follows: TGCAGCGTTGCACAGGGAGGGAACACTGAAGCTTTCTTT. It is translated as CSVAQGGNTEAFF.

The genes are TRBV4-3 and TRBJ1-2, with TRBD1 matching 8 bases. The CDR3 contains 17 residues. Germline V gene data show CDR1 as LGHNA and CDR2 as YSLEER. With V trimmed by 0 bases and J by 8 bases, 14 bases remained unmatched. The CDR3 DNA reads TGCGCCAGCAGCCAAGATGTCAGGGGGCCCACGGGGAGGGGCTACACCTTC. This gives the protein CASSQDVRGPTGRGYTF.

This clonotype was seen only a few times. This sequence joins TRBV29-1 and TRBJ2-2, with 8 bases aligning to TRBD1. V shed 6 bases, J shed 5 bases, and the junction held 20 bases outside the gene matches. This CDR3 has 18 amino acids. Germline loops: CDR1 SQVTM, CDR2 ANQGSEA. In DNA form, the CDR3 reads TGCAGCGTCCGGACAGGGAGTGGGGCCGGGGGACTTACCGGGGAGCTGTTTTTT. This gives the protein CSVRTGSGAGGLTGELFF.

The CDR3, as DNA: TGTGCCACCAGTGATCCCGGGACGGATTCCGCCAACGTCCTGACTTTC. Amino acid sequence: CATSDPGTDSANVLTF. The chain couples TRBV24-1 to TRBJ2-6; D may correspond to TRBD1 or TRBD2 (5 bases each). Germline V gene sequence: CDR1 KGHDR, CDR2 SFDVKD. V shed 3 bases and J shed 7 bases, with 15 bases lying between them. The CDR3 totals 16 residues.

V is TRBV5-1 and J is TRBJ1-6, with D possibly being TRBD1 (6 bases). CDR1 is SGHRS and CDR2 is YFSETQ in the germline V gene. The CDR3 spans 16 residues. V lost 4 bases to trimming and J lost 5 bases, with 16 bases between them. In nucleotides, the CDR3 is TGCGCCAGCAGCACACAGGGAGGCCAGGATAATTCACCCCTCCACTTT. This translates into CASSTQGGQDNSPLHF.

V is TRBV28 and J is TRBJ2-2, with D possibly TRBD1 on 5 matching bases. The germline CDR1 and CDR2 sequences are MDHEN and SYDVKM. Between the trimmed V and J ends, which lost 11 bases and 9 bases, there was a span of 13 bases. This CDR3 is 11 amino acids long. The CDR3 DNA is TGTGCCGCAAGGGGCCACAGGGAGCTGTTTTTT. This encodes CAARGHRELFF. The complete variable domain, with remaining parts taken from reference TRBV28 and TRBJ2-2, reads DVKVTQSSRYLVKRTGEKVFLECVQDMDHENMFWYRQDPGLGLRLIYFSYDVKMKEKGDIPEGYSVSREKKERFSLILESASTNQTSMYLCAARGHRELFFGEGSRLTVL.

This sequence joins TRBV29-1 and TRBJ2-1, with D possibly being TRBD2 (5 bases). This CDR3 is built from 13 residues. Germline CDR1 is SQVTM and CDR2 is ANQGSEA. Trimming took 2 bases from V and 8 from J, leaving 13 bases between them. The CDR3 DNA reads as TGCAGCGTTGAATTATGGGGAGTCGATGAGCAGTTCTTC. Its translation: CSVELWGVDEQFF.